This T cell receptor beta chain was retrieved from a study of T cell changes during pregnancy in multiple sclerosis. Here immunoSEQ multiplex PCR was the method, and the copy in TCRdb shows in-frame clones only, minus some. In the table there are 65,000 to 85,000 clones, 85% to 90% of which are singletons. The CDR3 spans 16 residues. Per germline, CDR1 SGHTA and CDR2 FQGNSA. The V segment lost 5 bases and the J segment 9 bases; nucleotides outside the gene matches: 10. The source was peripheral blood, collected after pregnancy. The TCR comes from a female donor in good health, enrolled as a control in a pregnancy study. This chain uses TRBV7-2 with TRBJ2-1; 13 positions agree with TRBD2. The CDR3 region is CASSPGTSGALGEQFF. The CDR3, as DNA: TGTGCCAGCAGCCCCGGGACTAGCGGGGCCCTGGGTGAGCAGTTCTTC.